The entry below describes one T cell receptor beta chain. Its antigen is unknown. PCR was performed using 60 Vbeta and 13 Jbeta primers. Produced via immunoSEQ multiplex PCR; TCRdb's table is partial and in-frame only. The repertoire holds 160,000 or so clones, with 81% as singletons. This sample stems from a study of cytomegalovirus exposure and HLA in healthy donors. Whole-study context: The roughly 120 million unique TCR beta sequences, from about 170 million T cells, were found by an earlier analysis. Findings of the study overall: A cluster of highly shared sequence variants was likely a sequencing artifact. When presence/absence was analysed, sequencing depth was taken to be roughly uniform across donors. A later analysis found TCR association rates differed by HLA locus, highest for DRB1 and lowest for HLA-C.

Looked up from germline, CDR1 is SGHDT and CDR2 is YYEEEE. The CDR3 is 16 amino acids. V trimming: 4 bases; J trimming: 0 bases; junction bases outside the gene matches: 6. This sequence joins TRBV5-6 and TRBJ2-4; 8 nucleotides line up with TRBD1. The TCR was taken from a woman between 50 and 59 years old in good health and CMV-seronegative. The sample comprised PBMCs. Here the CDR3 DNA reads TGTGCCAGCAGCCGGGGACAGGCCTTAGCCAAAAACATTCAGTACTTC. It is translated as CASSRGQALAKNIQYF.